The clone carrying this TCR beta chain came up many times. The antigen remains unidentified. This entry belongs to a study of T cells in Graves' hyperthyroidism and ophthalmopathy. Study-wide context: Before treatment of any kind, peripheral blood was taken at initial diagnosis.

General study results and limits: Most clonotypes that expanded in the thyroid above 0.001 also showed up in blood.

Regions amplified from RNA transcripts were the TCR beta CDR3 regions. The TCR CDR3 was amplified in a first-round RT-PCR using the HTBI primer set. TCRdb independently ran MiXCR on the multiplex PCR reads; one entry per CDR3 protein. Among about 720,000 distinct CDR3 sequences, 16% were seen once, and the ten largest hold under 10%. Germline CDR1 MDHEN, CDR2 SYDVKM. The CDR3 totals 17 residues. Trimming at V came to 3 bases and at J to 7 bases, leaving 12 bases not matched to a gene. Stable disease denoted Graves' hyperthyroidism without ophthalmopathy progression within 18 months. Fresh peripheral blood, about 10 ml of it, supplied the PBMCs.

The TCR originated in a man aged 18-30 years with Graves' hyperthyroidism. This chain uses TRBV28 with TRBJ2-1; 10 bases map to TRBD2. Sequencing was carried out using blood. The CDR3 sequence is CASSFFSVGLAENEQFF. CDR3 sequence (DNA): TGTGCCAGCAGTTTTTTTTCCGTAGGACTAGCGGAAAATGAGCAGTTCTTC.